This T cell receptor beta chain stems from a study of OX40 agonist ivuxolimab in advanced cancers. Across the whole study: Partial responses were achieved by three patients, of whom one had hepatocellular carcinoma and two had cutaneous melanoma. Broader study findings: Partial responders at 0.1-3.0 mg/kg showed near-lowest clonal expansion.

It was autoimmune disease history or systemic immunosuppression that excluded patients. Assay: immunoSEQ multiplex PCR; the TCRdb copy retains only in-frame clones and omits some. The sample includes around 60,000 clones, about 93% of them seen just once. Looked up from germline, CDR1 is MDHEN and CDR2 is SYDVKM. V lost 5 bases and J lost 6; bases outside the gene matches: 6. CDR3 length equals 13 residues. Points on this clone: Its antigen is still unknown.

This TCR derives from an adult with an advanced solid tumor such as melanoma, head and neck, liver or kidney cancer. The input for sequencing was CD4+ or CD8+ T cells sorted from blood, taken in a trial of the OX40 agonist ivuxolimab. The chain carries TRBV28 and TRBJ2-7; 8 positions agree with TRBD2. The CDR3 protein is CASSRGLAREQYF. In nucleotides, the CDR3 is TGTGCCAGCAGTCGAGGACTAGCCCGCGAGCAGTACTTC. Complete variable domain (other parts from reference TRBV28 and TRBJ2-7): DVKVTQSSRYLVKRTGEKVFLECVQDMDHENMFWYRQDPGLGLRLIYFSYDVKMKEKGDIPEGYSVSREKKERFSLILESASTNQTSMYLCASSRGLAREQYFGPGTRLTVT.